This is a list of T cell receptor beta chains from one sample in a study of lymphopenia after photon versus proton radiotherapy. This table comes from immunoSEQ multiplex PCR, and its TCRdb copy is limited to in-frame clones, with some not included. Of some 55,000 clones listed, over 70% were seen once; the top ten hold approximately 31%. Sample: peripheral blood, taken from a patient treated with photon-based radiotherapy. Every receptor here comes from a man aged 50 to 59 with gastric cancer. Both conserved end residues are part of each CDR3. Fields, in order: CDR3 DNA, CDR3 protein, D gene, V gene, J gene, clone size. A D gene is named only where the DNA matches it firmly. Expanded clones get a size class; other rows say once, few or many, or leave the size out.

DNA: TGTGCCAGTAAGGGGACAGGTTCCTACGAGCAGTACTTC
CDR3: CASKGTGSYEQYF
D: TRBD1
V: TRBV19
J: TRBJ2-7
size: -

DNA: TGTGCCAGCAGTGAAGCGCGGGGCGGGGCGGGGAACATTCAGTACTTC
CDR3: CASSEARGGAGNIQYF
D: -
V: TRBV2
J: TRBJ2-4
size: -

DNA: TGTGCCAGCAGGGAAATAAGAGACTATGGCTACACCTTC
CDR3: CASREIRDYGYTF
D: -
V: TRBV28
J: TRBJ1-2
size: -

DNA: TGCGCCAGCAGGGGACAGGGGGTTAATCAGCCCCAGCATTTT
CDR3: CASRGQGVNQPQHF
D: TRBD1
V: TRBV4-1
J: TRBJ1-5
size: -

DNA: TGTGCCAGCTCACCCGGACAGGCCAACAATGAGCAGTTCTTC
CDR3: CASSPGQANNEQFF
D: TRBD1
V: TRBV18
J: TRBJ2-1
size: -

DNA: TGTGCCAGCAGCTTATCCTGGGATACGCAGTATTTT
CDR3: CASSLSWDTQYF
D: -
V: TRBV11-2
J: TRBJ2-3
size: few

DNA: TGTGCCAGTAGTAGCACGGGAAAAGTAGTTGGGGCCAACGTCCTGACTTTC
CDR3: CASSSTGKVVGANVLTF
D: -
V: TRBV19
J: TRBJ2-6
size: -

DNA: TGTGCTAGTGGTCTCGGGACTAGCGGGAGGGCCGGTCAAGAGACCCAGTACTTC
CDR3: CASGLGTSGRAGQETQYF
D: TRBD2
V: TRBV12-5
J: TRBJ2-5
size: -

DNA: TGTGCCAGCAGTTTATGGGACAGTGGATCCCAGCGGTATGGCTACACCTTC
CDR3: CASSLWDSGSQRYGYTF
D: -
V: TRBV28
J: TRBJ1-2
size: -

DNA: TGTGCCAGCAGTTGGGCTAGCGGGGCACACAGCACAGATACGCAGTATTTT
CDR3: CASSWASGAHSTDTQYF
D: TRBD2
V: TRBV28
J: TRBJ2-3
size: -

DNA: TGTGCCATCAGTGTGCTAGCGGGAGCCTACAATGAGCAGTTCTTC
CDR3: CAISVLAGAYNEQFF
D: TRBD2
V: TRBV10-3
J: TRBJ2-1
size: -

DNA: TGCGCCAGCAGTAATCCGGGACAGGGAAAGAACACTGAAGCTTTCTTT
CDR3: CASSNPGQGKNTEAFF
D: TRBD1
V: TRBV10-2
J: TRBJ1-1
size: -

DNA: TGCGCCAGCAGTCGGGGACTAGCGGGAGGGACCTACGAGCAGTACTTC
CDR3: CASSRGLAGGTYEQYF
D: TRBD2
V: TRBV4-1
J: TRBJ2-7
size: -

DNA: TGCGCCAGCAGCTTGACAGGGCTGGGCACAGATACGCAGTATTTT
CDR3: CASSLTGLGTDTQYF
D: -
V: TRBV5-1
J: TRBJ2-3
size: once

DNA: TGTGCCAGCAGTCCTTTGACTGCTACCTCCTACAATGAGCAGTTCTTC
CDR3: CASSPLTATSYNEQFF
D: -
V: TRBV28
J: TRBJ2-1
size: -

DNA: TGTGCCAGCAGTGTCGGACCTAGCTCCTACGAGCAGTACTTC
CDR3: CASSVGPSSYEQYF
D: -
V: TRBV27
J: TRBJ2-7
size: -

DNA: TGTGCCAGCAGCATGTTTGAGCTCCCCCTAGGAGAGACCCAGTACTTC
CDR3: CASSMFELPLGETQYF
D: -
V: TRBV9
J: TRBJ2-5
size: once

DNA: TGTGCCAGCAGCCCCCGACCAGGGTTTAGGACAGATACGCAGTATTTT
CDR3: CASSPRPGFRTDTQYF
D: -
V: TRBV7-2
J: TRBJ2-3
size: -

DNA: TGTGCCAGCAGTGAAAAAGGGCGCTCCTACAATGAGCAGTTCTTC
CDR3: CASSEKGRSYNEQFF
D: -
V: TRBV6-1
J: TRBJ2-1
size: once

DNA: TGTGCCAGCAGCCCTGACGGAACCTACGAGCAGTACTTC
CDR3: CASSPDGTYEQYF
D: -
V: TRBV11-2
J: TRBJ2-7
size: -

DNA: TGTGCCAGCAGCTTGGGGGAGAGTTGGACAGATACGCAGTATTTT
CDR3: CASSLGESWTDTQYF
D: -
V: TRBV7-9
J: TRBJ2-3
size: few

DNA: TGCAGCGGAGAGCAACAGGGGGGCTACACCTTC
CDR3: CSGEQQGGYTF
D: TRBD1
V: TRBV29-1
J: TRBJ1-2
size: -

DNA: TGCAGCGTTGATTCTACCTGGGAAGCTTTCTTT
CDR3: CSVDSTWEAFF
D: -
V: TRBV29-1
J: TRBJ1-1
size: few

DNA: TGCGCCAGCAGCCAAGGCCAGCGGGAGTCAGAGACCCAGTACTTC
CDR3: CASSQGQRESETQYF
D: TRBD2
V: TRBV4-3
J: TRBJ2-5
size: -

DNA: TGTGCCACCAGGGTTCCTGGGGCCAACGTCCTGACTTTC
CDR3: CATRVPGANVLTF
D: -
V: TRBV19
J: TRBJ2-6
size: -

DNA: TGTGCCAGTAGTACTCTTGCGGGAGGGGGGAATGAGCAGTTCTTC
CDR3: CASSTLAGGGNEQFF
D: TRBD2
V: TRBV19
J: TRBJ2-1
size: few

DNA: TGTGCCAGCAGCTTAGCGGTGTCCAGCTCCTACAATGAGCAGTTCTTC
CDR3: CASSLAVSSSYNEQFF
D: -
V: TRBV7-9
J: TRBJ2-1
size: -

DNA: TGCAGTGCCTACAGGGTTTATGGCTACACCTTC
CDR3: CSAYRVYGYTF
D: -
V: TRBV20-1
J: TRBJ1-2
size: -

DNA: TGTGCCAGCAGCTTTAGTCGGGTTTATAGCAATCAGCCCCAGCATTTT
CDR3: CASSFSRVYSNQPQHF
D: -
V: TRBV5-5
J: TRBJ1-5
size: -

DNA: TGTGCCAGTAGTATAAGCGGAGGGGGTAATGAGCAGTTCTTC
CDR3: CASSISGGGNEQFF
D: -
V: TRBV19
J: TRBJ2-1
size: -

DNA: TGTGCCAGCAGTTACGCCAGGGACTCCTCCTACGAGCAGTACTTC
CDR3: CASSYARDSSYEQYF
D: -
V: TRBV6-5
J: TRBJ2-7
size: -

DNA: TGTGCCAGCAGCTTGGGACAGATTATGAACACTGAAGCTTTCTTT
CDR3: CASSLGQIMNTEAFF
D: -
V: TRBV5-6
J: TRBJ1-1
size: -

DNA: TGTGCCAGTAGTGCCCGGGCCCCGTCCTACGAGCAGTACTTC
CDR3: CASSARAPSYEQYF
D: -
V: TRBV19
J: TRBJ2-7
size: -

DNA: TGTGCCAGCAGCAAAGGGTCGGGACAGGGGATAGGCACCATATATTTT
CDR3: CASSKGSGQGIGTIYF
D: -
V: TRBV21-1
J: TRBJ1-3
size: few

DNA: TGTGCCAGCAGCCGGGGCAGGGGGGGCAGAGACACTGAAGCTTTCTTT
CDR3: CASSRGRGGRDTEAFF
D: TRBD1
V: TRBV11-2
J: TRBJ1-1
size: -

DNA: TGCAGTGCTTTCACAGGGTACGAGCAGTACTTC
CDR3: CSAFTGYEQYF
D: -
V: TRBV20-1
J: TRBJ2-7
size: many

DNA: TGTGCCAGCAGCTTATACAATGAGCAGTTCTTC
CDR3: CASSLYNEQFF
D: -
V: TRBV5-5
J: TRBJ2-1
size: few

DNA: TGTGCCAGCATCCGGCGTCCACCGAATGAGCAGTTCTTC
CDR3: CASIRRPPNEQFF
D: -
V: TRBV2
J: TRBJ2-1
size: few

DNA: TGTGCCAGCAGTTTATCAGGCTGGGGCCCCCAGCATTTT
CDR3: CASSLSGWGPQHF
D: -
V: TRBV27
J: TRBJ1-5
size: -

DNA: TGTGCCAGCAGACTAGACAGGAACACTGAAGCTTTCTTT
CDR3: CASRLDRNTEAFF
D: -
V: TRBV2
J: TRBJ1-1
size: once